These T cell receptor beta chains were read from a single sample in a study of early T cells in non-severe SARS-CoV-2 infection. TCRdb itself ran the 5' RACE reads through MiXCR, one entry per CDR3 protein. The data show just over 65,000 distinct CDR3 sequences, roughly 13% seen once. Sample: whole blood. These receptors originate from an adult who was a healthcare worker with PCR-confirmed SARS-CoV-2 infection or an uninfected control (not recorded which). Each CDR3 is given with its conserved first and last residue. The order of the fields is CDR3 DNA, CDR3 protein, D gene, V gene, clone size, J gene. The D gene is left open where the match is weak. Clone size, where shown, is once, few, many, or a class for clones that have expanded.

CDR3 DNA: TGCAGCGCCCGGGGTCCTGGGTCTGGAAACACCATATATTTT; CDR3 protein: CSARGPGSGNTIYF; D gene: NA; V gene: TRBV29-1; clone size: many; J gene: TRBJ1-3
CDR3 DNA: TGCAGCGTTGTGGCGCAGCCTCTTTACAATGAGCAGTTCTTC; CDR3 protein: CSVVAQPLYNEQFF; D gene: NA; V gene: TRBV29-1; clone size: few; J gene: TRBJ2-1
CDR3 DNA: TGCGCCAGCAGCTTGGAAGGCACCGGGGAGCTGTTTTTT; CDR3 protein: CASSLEGTGELFF; D gene: NA; V gene: TRBV5-1; clone size: many; J gene: TRBJ2-2
CDR3 DNA: TGTGCCAGCAGCTTATCAGGGGGCAATCAGCCCCAGCATTTT; CDR3 protein: CASSLSGGNQPQHF; D gene: NA; V gene: TRBV7-3; clone size: few; J gene: TRBJ1-5
CDR3 DNA: TGCGCCAGCACCTTAGCGGGAACCCGAGAGCAGTTCTTC; CDR3 protein: CASTLAGTREQFF; D gene: TRBD2; V gene: TRBV5-1; clone size: NA; J gene: TRBJ2-1
CDR3 DNA: TGTGCCAGCAGTTTACGGAGCGGGAGAAGCACAGATACGCAGTATTTT; CDR3 protein: CASSLRSGRSTDTQYF; D gene: TRBD2; V gene: TRBV27; clone size: few; J gene: TRBJ2-3
CDR3 DNA: TGTGCCAGCAGCTTAGGGGACAGATTGAACACTGAAGCTTTCTTT; CDR3 protein: CASSLGDRLNTEAFF; D gene: TRBD1; V gene: TRBV7-2; clone size: NA; J gene: TRBJ1-1
CDR3 DNA: TGTGCCAGCAGCGAAAGGTCTGGACTAGCGGGAAACGGCGTGACCCAGTACTTC; CDR3 protein: CASSERSGLAGNGVTQYF; D gene: TRBD2; V gene: TRBV11-2; clone size: few; J gene: TRBJ2-5
CDR3 DNA: TGTGCCAGCAGTGGAGGAGGGTCCACCTACGAGCAGTACTTC; CDR3 protein: CASSGGGSTYEQYF; D gene: NA; V gene: TRBV28; clone size: few; J gene: TRBJ2-7
CDR3 DNA: TGTGCCAGCAGCTCGGGAGGGGGCGACTATGGCTACACCTTC; CDR3 protein: CASSSGGGDYGYTF; D gene: TRBD1; V gene: TRBV5-4; clone size: few; J gene: TRBJ1-2
CDR3 DNA: TGCAGCGTTGTCCCGGGTTACAATGAGCAGTTCTTC; CDR3 protein: CSVVPGYNEQFF; D gene: NA; V gene: TRBV29-1; clone size: NA; J gene: TRBJ2-1
CDR3 DNA: TGTGCCAGCAGCCCGGACAGGGGGGCGAATGAAAAACTGTTTTTT; CDR3 protein: CASSPDRGANEKLFF; D gene: TRBD1; V gene: TRBV7-2; clone size: many; J gene: TRBJ1-4
CDR3 DNA: TGCGCCAGCAGCTTGGTGCGGAATGAGCAGTTCTTC; CDR3 protein: CASSLVRNEQFF; D gene: NA; V gene: TRBV5-1; clone size: NA; J gene: TRBJ2-1
CDR3 DNA: TGTGCCAGCAGTTATATCAACCTCAATGAGCAGTTCTTC; CDR3 protein: CASSYINLNEQFF; D gene: NA; V gene: TRBV6-2/TRBV6-3; clone size: many; J gene: TRBJ2-1
CDR3 DNA: TGTGCCAGCAGAAAACAGGGGGCAAGCAATCAGCCCCAGCATTTT; CDR3 protein: CASRKQGASNQPQHF; D gene: TRBD1; V gene: TRBV6-5; clone size: few; J gene: TRBJ1-5
CDR3 DNA: TGTGCCAGCACGGGAACAGATAACATGAACACTGAAGCTTTCTTT; CDR3 protein: CASTGTDNMNTEAFF; D gene: NA; V gene: TRBV2; clone size: NA; J gene: TRBJ1-1
CDR3 DNA: TGTGCCAGCAGTAGGGGCACCGGGGAGCTGTTTTTT; CDR3 protein: CASSRGTGELFF; D gene: NA; V gene: TRBV12-3/TRBV12-4; clone size: many; J gene: TRBJ2-2
CDR3 DNA: TGTGCCAGCAGACTAGCGGAACTCACCGGGGAGCTGTTTTTT; CDR3 protein: CASRLAELTGELFF; D gene: TRBD2; V gene: TRBV2; clone size: NA; J gene: TRBJ2-2
CDR3 DNA: TGCAGCGTTTACGGGAACACTGAAGCTTTCTTT; CDR3 protein: CSVYGNTEAFF; D gene: NA; V gene: TRBV29-1; clone size: NA; J gene: TRBJ1-1
CDR3 DNA: TGTGCCAGCAGCTTAGCCAGGTCCTATGGCTACACCTTC; CDR3 protein: CASSLARSYGYTF; D gene: NA; V gene: TRBV7-9; clone size: few; J gene: TRBJ1-2
CDR3 DNA: TGTGCCAGCAGTGAAGCCCAGACCCAGTACTTC; CDR3 protein: CASSEAQTQYF; D gene: NA; V gene: TRBV25-1; clone size: few; J gene: TRBJ2-5
CDR3 DNA: TGTGCCAGCAGCGTAGTCGCGGGAGCGGGCAATGAGCAGTTCTTC; CDR3 protein: CASSVVAGAGNEQFF; D gene: TRBD2; V gene: TRBV9; clone size: few; J gene: TRBJ2-1
CDR3 DNA: TGTGCCAGTAGTAGGGGACTGGACGGCCTAATGGGTGAGCAGTTCTTC; CDR3 protein: CASSRGLDGLMGEQFF; D gene: NA; V gene: TRBV19; clone size: many; J gene: TRBJ2-1
CDR3 DNA: TGTGCCAGCAGTCCTCAAACCAAGGGGTCCAATCAGCCCCAGCATTTT; CDR3 protein: CASSPQTKGSNQPQHF; D gene: NA; V gene: TRBV28; clone size: many; J gene: TRBJ1-5
CDR3 DNA: TGTGCCAGCAGACCCCGTCCCGGACAGACTGGAAACACCATATATTTT; CDR3 protein: CASRPRPGQTGNTIYF; D gene: NA; V gene: TRBV7-6; clone size: NA; J gene: TRBJ1-3
CDR3 DNA: TGTGCCAGCAGCCTACAGGCGGACAGCCGAGATACGCAGTATTTT; CDR3 protein: CASSLQADSRDTQYF; D gene: NA; V gene: TRBV11-2; clone size: many; J gene: TRBJ2-3
CDR3 DNA: TGTGCCAGCAGTTTTCCTGTACTAGCGGGTGCCTCAGATACGCAGTATTTC; CDR3 protein: CASSFPVLAGASDTQYF; D gene: TRBD2; V gene: TRBV28; clone size: NA; J gene: TRBJ2-3
CDR3 DNA: TGTGCCAGCAGTGAATGGATTTGGGTACAGACCTCTGGGGCCAACGTCCTGACTTTC; CDR3 protein: CASSEWIWVQTSGANVLTF; D gene: NA; V gene: TRBV6-1; clone size: NA; J gene: TRBJ2-6
CDR3 DNA: TGTGCCAGCAGCGTAGGGGGATCGAGCTCCTACGAGCAGTACTTC; CDR3 protein: CASSVGGSSSYEQYF; D gene: NA; V gene: TRBV9; clone size: NA; J gene: TRBJ2-7
CDR3 DNA: TGCAGCGTTGAAGGGACCTCGAAGACCCAGTACTTC; CDR3 protein: CSVEGTSKTQYF; D gene: NA; V gene: TRBV29-1; clone size: few; J gene: TRBJ2-5
CDR3 DNA: TGCAGCGTTGTACCAGACGTCTACGAGCAGTACTTC; CDR3 protein: CSVVPDVYEQYF; D gene: NA; V gene: TRBV29-1; clone size: NA; J gene: TRBJ2-7